These 26 T cell receptor beta chains were sequenced from one sample in a study of regulatory T cells in long-lasting Graves disease. As to time point: newly diagnosed GD, antithyroid drugs for less than 3 months. Construction of the TCR library relied on RNA isolated from PBMCs. Investigators prepared the TCR beta libraries by applying iRepertoire HTBI primers and Arm-PCR of CDR3 regions. TCRdb analysed the multiplex PCR reads with MiXCR anew, one entry per CDR3 protein. The sample lists about 530,000 distinct CDR3 sequences, 16% occurring once. The same sample was also used in a study of T cells in Graves' hyperthyroidism and ophthalmopathy.

This specimen was peripheral blood mononuclear cells (PBMCs), taken at new diagnosis, from a patient treated with antithyroid drugs. Receptors originate from a woman aged 40 to 65 with Graves disease.

Points on this clonotype: Its ends do not fully match the called genes, so a read error is possible. This chain joins TRBV6-5 and TRBJ1-2; D not certain. CDR1 is MNHEY, CDR2 SVGAGI, per germline. There are 15 residues in the CDR3. The CDR3 here is CASSYLGGRNYGYAF. In DNA, the CDR3 is TGTGCCAGCAGTTATTTAGGTGGCAGAAACTATGGCTACGCCTTC.

This clonotype was counted many times. The V call is TRBV4-1, the J call TRBJ2-7, with 7 bases that match TRBD2. The CDR3 length is 16 residues. The germline gives CDR1 MGHRA, CDR2 YSYEKL. With V trimmed by 4 bases and J by 5 bases, 14 bases remained unmatched. The chain's CDR3 is CASSPIEAGTPDEQYF. In DNA form, the CDR3 reads TGCGCCAGCAGCCCCATTGAAGCGGGGACCCCAGACGAGCAGTACTTC.

The chain couples TRBV9 to TRBJ1-3, with D tentatively TRBD1 (6 bases). Trimming took off 0 bases at V and 2 bases at J, with 9 bases between the two ends. The CDR3 spans 15 residues. Germline CDR1 and CDR2: SGDLS and YYNGEE. The CDR3 loop is CASSVDAGAGNTIYF. CDR3 sequence (DNA): TGTGCCAGCAGCGTAGATGCAGGGGCTGGAAACACCATATATTTT.

The chain uses TRBV19 and TRBJ1-2; perhaps TRBD1 as D (5 bases). Germline CDR1 and CDR2: LNHDA and SQIVND (reference sequence). CDR3 size: 14 residues. Trimming took 3 bases from V and 3 from J, leaving 11 bases between them. CDR3 nucleotides: TGTGCCAGTAGTATCCCCGGGGGGGACTATGGCTACACCTTC. This codes for CASSIPGGDYGYTF.

In its sample, this clonotype was seen many times. The chain recombines TRBV11-2 with TRBJ1-6; TRBD1 might be the D (5 bases). V lost 3 bases, J lost 9 bases, and 9 bases lay in between. Per germline, CDR1 SGHAT and CDR2 FQNNGV. The CDR3 spans 13 residues. The CDR3 DNA reads as TGTGCCAGCAGCTTCCGACAGTCTTCACCCCTCCACTTT. This gives the protein CASSFRQSSPLHF.

This clonotype was counted a few times. The chain uses TRBV7-9 and TRBJ2-6; D remains ambiguous. V was trimmed by 1 base and J by 4 bases, leaving 5 bases between them. From germline, CDR1 is SEHNR and CDR2 FQNEAQ (reference sequence). The CDR3 extends over 14 amino acids. Here the CDR3 reads CASSLDGGANVLTF. The CDR3 DNA reads TGTGCCAGCAGCTTAGACGGCGGGGCCAACGTCCTGACTTTC.

In this sample, this clonotype turned up many times. The rearrangement joins TRBV14 to TRBJ2-5, with 10 bases matching TRBD2. The germline gives CDR1 SGHDN, CDR2 FVKESK. CDR3 length equals 17 residues. With 0 bases clipped from V and 5 bases from J, the junction kept 9 bases outside the gene matches. The CDR3 is CASSQDRLAGARETQYF. Here the CDR3 DNA reads TGTGCCAGCAGCCAAGATAGGCTAGCGGGGGCTCGGGAGACCCAGTACTTC.

This clonotype was found many times. The V gene is TRBV20-1, the J gene TRBJ1-1; TRBD1 is a possible D gene (6 bases). Germline V gene data show CDR1 as DFQATT and CDR2 as SNEGSKA (reference sequence). The CDR3 has 15 residues. Trimming removed 0 bases at V and 4 bases at J, with 15 bases between. In DNA, the CDR3 is TGCAGTGCTAGAGATGGGGGGCTGATCGGCACTGAAGCTTTCTTT. Its protein is CSARDGGLIGTEAFF.

This clonotype occurred many times. The chain couples TRBV3-1 to TRBJ2-2; TRBD2 is a possible D gene (5 bases). The CDR3 runs to 13 residues. Germline-derived CDR1 and CDR2 are LGHDT and YNNKEL (reference sequence). V gave up 3 bases and J gave up 3 bases, with 5 bases separating them. CDR3 residues: CASSHSDTGELFF. DNA for the CDR3: TGTGCCAGCAGCCATAGCGACACCGGGGAGCTGTTTTTT. The full variable domain, its missing parts supplied by reference TRBV3-1 and TRBJ2-2, is DTAVSQTPKYLVTQMGNDKSIKCEQNLGHDTMYWYKQDSKKFLKIMFSYNNKELIINETVPNRFSPKSPDKAHLNLHINSLELGDSAVYFCASSHSDTGELFFGEGSRLTVL.

This clonotype appeared many times. The chain joins TRBV2 to TRBJ1-2; D may be TRBD1 (5 bases). Germline V CDR1 and CDR2: SNHLY, FYNNEI. V lost 8 bases to trimming and J lost 0 bases, with 10 bases between them. This CDR3 is built from 13 residues. In nucleotides, the CDR3 is TGTGCCAGCGCGACAGCTTCTAACTATGGCTACACCTTC. Its translation: CASATASNYGYTF.

The sample holds many counts of this clonotype. This sequence joins TRBV19 and TRBJ1-1; D possibly corresponds to TRBD1 (6 bases). Germline values: CDR1 LNHDA, CDR2 SQIVND (reference sequence). V dropped 7 bases and J dropped 2 bases, with 17 bases sitting between them. There are 15 residues in the CDR3. The CDR3, as DNA: TGTGCCAGTACCGAACAGGGAGGACGAAACACTGAAGCTTTCTTT. It translates to CASTEQGGRNTEAFF.

This clonotype was found many times. This rearrangement joins TRBV10-3 to TRBJ2-5; D is ambiguous. The CDR3 has 12 residues. V was trimmed by 8 bases and J by 0 bases, leaving 7 bases between them. Germline V gives CDR1 ENHRY, CDR2 SYGVKD. The CDR3 DNA reads TGTGCCATCGGGCACAACCAAGAGACCCAGTACTTC. It is translated as CAIGHNQETQYF.

The J gene is TRBJ2-1, the V gene TRBV20-1; a possible D gene is TRBD2 (6 bases). V lost 1 base to trimming and J lost 4 bases, with 11 bases between them. Germline V gene sequence: CDR1 DFQATT, CDR2 SNEGSKA (reference sequence). This CDR3 region has 14 residues. The CDR3 protein is CSARARDFYNEQFF. In nucleotides, the CDR3 is TGCAGTGCTAGAGCCAGGGACTTTTACAATGAGCAGTTCTTC.

This clonotype was seen once. V usage is TRBV19 and J usage is TRBJ2-2; D gene uncertain. This CDR3 contains 14 residues. Trimming left V 7 bases short and J 0 bases short, with 9 bases between. Germline assignment: CDR1 LNHDA and CDR2 SQIVND (reference sequence). The CDR3 DNA sequence: TGTGCCAGTAAGAGACTGACGAACACCGGGGAGCTGTTTTTT. It codes for CASKRLTNTGELFF.

Ten or more counts support this clonotype. The chain uses TRBV12-3 or TRBV12-4 and TRBJ2-1, with D maybe TRBD2 (6 bases). Trimming left V 2 bases short and J 2 bases short, with 13 bases between. The CDR3 length is 16 residues. The CDR3 loop is CASSLRPGGTYNEQFF. The DNA for the CDR3 is TGTGCCAGCAGTTTACGCCCCGGGGGAACCTACAATGAGCAGTTCTTC.

This clonotype was observed many times. The genes are TRBV24-1 and TRBJ1-1; D unresolved. This CDR3 comprises 15 residues. CDR1 KGHDR and CDR2 SFDVKD come from the germline V gene. V was trimmed by 2 bases and J by 0 bases, leaving 9 bases between them. CDR3: CATSDSRDLNTEAFF. The CDR3 DNA is TGTGCCACCAGTGATTCTCGAGATCTGAACACTGAAGCTTTCTTT.

This clonotype has just a few counts. This chain links TRBV10-2 with TRBJ2-1; tentatively, D is TRBD2 (5 bases). Trimming pared 9 bases from V and 0 bases from J, leaving 12 bases between. The CDR3 runs to 14 residues. Germline loops: CDR1 WSHSY, CDR2 SAAADI. CDR3 sequence (DNA): TGCGCCAGTTCCCGGGGTAGCTCCTACAATGAGCAGTTCTTC. Translation gives CASSRGSSYNEQFF.

The gene calls are TRBV28 and TRBJ1-1; D is undetermined. Germline CDR1 MDHEN, CDR2 SYDVKM. With 9 bases removed from V and 4 bases from J, the gap between germline ends came to 21 bases. This CDR3 has 15 residues. This chain's CDR3 is CASSRDTEEITEAFF. The CDR3 bases are TGTGCCAGTAGTCGTGACACGGAGGAGATCACTGAAGCTTTCTTT. The whole variable domain, remainder taken from reference TRBV28 and TRBJ1-1, is DVKVTQSSRYLVKRTGEKVFLECVQDMDHENMFWYRQDPGLGLRLIYFSYDVKMKEKGDIPEGYSVSREKKERFSLILESASTNQTSMYLCASSRDTEEITEAFFGQGTRLTVV.

This clonotype was seen many times. The rearrangement joins TRBV2 to TRBJ1-2; weak D call: TRBD1 (5 bases). The CDR3 is 13 residues long. Germline CDR1 and CDR2: SNHLY and FYNNEI. V was cut by 8 bases and J by 6 bases, with 16 bases left in between. CDR3 nucleotides: TGTGCCAGCCCCCCGGCAGGGAGGGATGGCTACACCTTC. Protein: CASPPAGRDGYTF.

This clonotype was counted ten times or more. The V and J genes are TRBV11-2 and TRBJ2-1; D is ambiguous. Between the trimmed V and J ends, which lost 1 base and 8 bases, there was a span of 18 bases. The V gene's germline CDR1 is SGHAT and CDR2 FQNNGV. CDR3 length: 16 amino acids. CDR3 DNA: TGTGCCAGCAGCTTAGTAAGAACAGCTCAGGCTTATGAGCAGTTCTTC. This sequence encodes CASSLVRTAQAYEQFF.

This clonotype was counted ten times or more. This sequence joins TRBV11-3 and TRBJ2-3; tentative D call: TRBD1 (6 bases). There are 15 residues in the CDR3. V shed 1 base and J shed 3 bases, with 11 bases lying between them. In germline, CDR1 is SGHNT, CDR2 YENEEA. CDR3 sequence (DNA): TGTGCCAGCAGCTTAGCCGGGACATATACAGATACGCAGTATTTT. This encodes CASSLAGTYTDTQYF.

This clonotype was counted between two and nine times. This chain links TRBV12-3 or TRBV12-4 with TRBJ2-7; possibly TRBD2 for D (6 bases). The CDR3 totals 13 residues. V lost 8 bases, J lost 5 bases, and 16 bases lay in between. CDR3 amino acids: CASGFVGGNEQYF. For the CDR3, the DNA is TGTGCCAGCGGCTTTGTCGGGGGAAACGAGCAGTACTTC.

V is TRBV5-5 and J is TRBJ2-1, with 10 bases lining up with TRBD1. This CDR3 is 13 amino acids long. Germline CDR1 reads SGHKS; CDR2 reads YYEKEE (reference sequence). Trimming took 5 bases from V and 10 from J; bases not matched to a gene: 6. CDR3 DNA: TGTGCCAGCAGGAGACAGGGGGCCTACGAGCAGTTCTTC. This codes for CASRRQGAYEQFF.

This clonotype appeared a few times. The gene calls are TRBV30 and TRBJ2-2, with D perhaps matching TRBD2 (5 bases). The CDR3 sequence is 13 residues long. The V gene's germline CDR1 is GTSNPN and CDR2 SVGIG (reference sequence). Trimming stripped 1 base from V and 5 bases from J, with 8 bases between. CDR3 sequence reads: CAWSEEVTGELFF. In DNA, the CDR3 is TGTGCCTGGAGTGAGGAGGTTACCGGGGAGCTGTTTTTT. Full variable domain (remainder filled in from reference TRBV30 and TRBJ2-2): SQTIHQWPATLVQPVGSPLSLECTVEGTSNPNLYWYRQAAGRGLQLLFYSVGIGQISSEVPQNLSASRPQDRQFILSSKKLLLSDSGFYLCAWSEEVTGELFFGEGSRLTVL.

J is TRBJ1-1 and V is TRBV18; no definite D call. The germline CDR1 and CDR2 sequences are KGHSH and LQKENI. V shed 1 base and J shed 1 base, with 7 bases lying between them. This CDR3 is built from 14 residues. CDR3 region: CASSPQTENTEAFF. CDR3 nucleotides: TGTGCCAGCTCACCACAGACTGAGAACACTGAAGCTTTCTTT.

The table lists this clonotype with a few counts. The chain joins TRBV15 to TRBJ2-5, with unresolved D. CDR1 is LNHNV and CDR2 is YYDKDF in the germline V gene (reference sequence). This CDR3 is 13 amino acids long. V dropped 1 base and J dropped 3 bases, with 6 bases sitting between them. The CDR3 spells CATSRVQKETQYF. CDR3 nucleotides: TGTGCCACCAGCAGAGTACAGAAAGAGACCCAGTACTTC.